This T cell receptor (beta chain) was captured by sequencing in a study of T cells in Graves' hyperthyroidism and ophthalmopathy. Study as a whole: The blood sample was taken at first diagnosis, before treatment began.

TCR beta CDR3 region amplification was performed from RNA transcripts. A first-round RT-PCR of the TCR CDR3 used the HTBI primer set. Via MiXCR, TCRdb re-called the multiplex PCR reads, giving one row per CDR3 protein. In the table there are approximately 590,000 distinct CDR3 sequences, roughly 14% of which are singletons. The V end lost 0 bases, the J end lost 2 bases, and 10 bases lay between the germline ends. There are 15 residues in the CDR3. The germline CDR1 and CDR2 sequences are MNHEY and SVGAGI. For this clonotype: Its target is not known.

Findings and limits, study-wide: The majority of expanded thyroid clonotypes above 0.001 also appeared in blood.

Patients were aged 18 to 65, had disease duration under 2 months, and had newly diagnosed hyperthyroidism. Sequenced input: blood. The chain links TRBV6-5 to TRBJ1-2; D not resolved. The source of this sequence is a woman in her twenties or thirties with Graves' hyperthyroidism. Here the CDR3 DNA reads TGTGCCAGCAGTTACTCGGCAGAGCAGAACTATGGCTACACCTTC. Translated: CASSYSAEQNYGYTF.